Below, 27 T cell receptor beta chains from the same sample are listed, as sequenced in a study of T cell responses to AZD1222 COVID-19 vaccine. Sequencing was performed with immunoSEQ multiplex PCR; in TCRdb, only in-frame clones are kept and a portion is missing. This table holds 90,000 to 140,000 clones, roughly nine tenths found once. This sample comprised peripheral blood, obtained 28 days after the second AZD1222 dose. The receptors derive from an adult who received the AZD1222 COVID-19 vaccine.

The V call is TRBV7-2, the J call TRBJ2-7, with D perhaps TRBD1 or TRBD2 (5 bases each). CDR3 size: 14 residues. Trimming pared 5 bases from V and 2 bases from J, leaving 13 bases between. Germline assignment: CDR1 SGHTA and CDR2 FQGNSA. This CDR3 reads CASSPGTSPYEQYF. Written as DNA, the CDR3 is TGTGCCAGCAGCCCAGGGACCAGCCCCTACGAGCAGTACTTC.

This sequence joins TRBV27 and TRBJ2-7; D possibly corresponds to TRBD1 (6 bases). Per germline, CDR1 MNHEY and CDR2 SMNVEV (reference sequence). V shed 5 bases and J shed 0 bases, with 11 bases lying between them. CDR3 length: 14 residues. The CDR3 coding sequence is TGTGCCAGCAGTCCCGGACAGAACTCCTACGAGCAGTACTTC. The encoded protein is CASSPGQNSYEQYF.

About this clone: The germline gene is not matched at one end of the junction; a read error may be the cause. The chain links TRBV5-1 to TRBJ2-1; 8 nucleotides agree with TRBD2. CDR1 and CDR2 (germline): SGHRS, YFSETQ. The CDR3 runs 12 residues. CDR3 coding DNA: TGCGCCAGCAGCCCCAGCGGGGGAACGACGGTCTTC. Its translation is CASSPSGGTTVF.

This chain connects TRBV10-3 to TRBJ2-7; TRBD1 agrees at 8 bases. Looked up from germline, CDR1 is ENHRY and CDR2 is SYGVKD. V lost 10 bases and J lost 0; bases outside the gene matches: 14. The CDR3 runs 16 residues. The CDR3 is CATGGETGASSYEQYF. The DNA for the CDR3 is TGTGCCACCGGGGGCGAGACAGGGGCGAGCTCCTACGAGCAGTACTTC.

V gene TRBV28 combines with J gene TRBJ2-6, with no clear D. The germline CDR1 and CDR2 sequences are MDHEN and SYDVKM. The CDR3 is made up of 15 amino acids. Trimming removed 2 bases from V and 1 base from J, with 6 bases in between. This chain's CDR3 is CASSLVLSGANVLTF. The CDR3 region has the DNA TGTGCCAGCAGTTTAGTTTTATCTGGGGCCAACGTCCTGACTTTC.

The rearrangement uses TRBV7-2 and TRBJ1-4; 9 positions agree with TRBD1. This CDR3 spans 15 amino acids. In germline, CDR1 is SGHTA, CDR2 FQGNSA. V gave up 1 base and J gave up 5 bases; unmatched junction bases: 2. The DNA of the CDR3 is TGTGCCAGCAGCTTAGGAGGGACAGGGAATGAAAAACTGTTTTTT. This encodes CASSLGGTGNEKLFF. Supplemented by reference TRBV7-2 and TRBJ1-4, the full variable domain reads GAGVSQSPSNKVTEKGKDVELRCDPISGHTALYWYRQSLGQGLEFLIYFQGNSAPDKSGLPSDRFSAERTGGSVSTLTIQRTQQEDSAVYLCASSLGGTGNEKLFFGSGTQLSVL.

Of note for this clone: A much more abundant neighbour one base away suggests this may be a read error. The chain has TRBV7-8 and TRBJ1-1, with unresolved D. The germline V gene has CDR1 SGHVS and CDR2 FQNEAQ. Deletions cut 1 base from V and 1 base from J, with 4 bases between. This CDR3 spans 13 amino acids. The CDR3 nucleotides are TGTGCCAGCAGCTTAGAGGGGAACACTGAAGCTTTCTTT. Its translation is CASSLEGNTEAFF.

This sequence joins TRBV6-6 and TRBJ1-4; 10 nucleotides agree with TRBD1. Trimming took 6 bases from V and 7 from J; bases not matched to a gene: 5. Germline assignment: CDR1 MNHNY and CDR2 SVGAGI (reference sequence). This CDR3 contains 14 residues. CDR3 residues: CASSPRTGGEKLFF. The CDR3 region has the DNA TGTGCCAGCAGCCCACGGACAGGGGGTGAAAAACTGTTTTTT.

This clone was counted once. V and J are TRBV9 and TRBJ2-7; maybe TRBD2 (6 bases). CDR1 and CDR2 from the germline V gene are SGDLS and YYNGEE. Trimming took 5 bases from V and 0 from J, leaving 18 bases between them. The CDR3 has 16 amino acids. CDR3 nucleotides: TGTGCCAGCAGGGAGGGAGGAAGCGGACGCTCCTACGAGCAGTACTTC. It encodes CASREGGSGRSYEQYF.

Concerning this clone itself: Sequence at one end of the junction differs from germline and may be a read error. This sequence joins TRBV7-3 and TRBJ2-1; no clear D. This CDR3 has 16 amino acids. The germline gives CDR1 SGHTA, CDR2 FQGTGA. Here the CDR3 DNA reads TGTGCCAGCAGGTTAACCCTTCAACGAGTCGACAATGAGCAGTTCTTC. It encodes CASRLTLQRVDNEQFF.

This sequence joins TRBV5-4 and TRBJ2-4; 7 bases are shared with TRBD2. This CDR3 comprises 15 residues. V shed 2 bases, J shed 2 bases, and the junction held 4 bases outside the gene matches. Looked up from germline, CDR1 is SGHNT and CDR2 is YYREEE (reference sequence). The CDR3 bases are TGTGCCAGCAGCTTATGGACTAGTTCCAAAAACATTCAGTACTTC. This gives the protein CASSLWTSSKNIQYF.

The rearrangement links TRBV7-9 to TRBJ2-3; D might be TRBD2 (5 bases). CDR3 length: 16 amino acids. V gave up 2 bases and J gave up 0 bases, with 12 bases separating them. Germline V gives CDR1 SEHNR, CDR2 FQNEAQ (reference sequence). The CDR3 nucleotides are TGTGCCAGCAGCTTAAGCCTTGGAGGCAGCACAGATACGCAGTATTTT. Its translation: CASSLSLGGSTDTQYF.

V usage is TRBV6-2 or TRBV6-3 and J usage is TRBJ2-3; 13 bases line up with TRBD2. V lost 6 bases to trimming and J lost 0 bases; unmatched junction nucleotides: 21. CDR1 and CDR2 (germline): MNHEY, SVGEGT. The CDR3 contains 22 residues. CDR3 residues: CASSRLGRTSGRRPASTDTQYF. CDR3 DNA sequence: TGTGCCAGCAGCCGCCTCGGACGGACTAGCGGGAGACGTCCCGCTAGCACAGATACGCAGTATTTT.

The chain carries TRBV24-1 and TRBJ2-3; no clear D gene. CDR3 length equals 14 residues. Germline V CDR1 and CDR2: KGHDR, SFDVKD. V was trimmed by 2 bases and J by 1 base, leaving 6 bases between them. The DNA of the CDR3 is TGTGCCACCAGTGATTACGGAGGCACAGATACGCAGTATTTT. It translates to CATSDYGGTDTQYF.

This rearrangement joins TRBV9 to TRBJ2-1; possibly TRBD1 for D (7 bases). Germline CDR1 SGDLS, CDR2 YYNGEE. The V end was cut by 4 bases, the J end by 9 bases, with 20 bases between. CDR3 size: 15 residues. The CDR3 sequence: CASSPPGGGRSEQFF. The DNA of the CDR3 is TGTGCCAGCAGCCCTCCCGGAGGGGGCAGGAGTGAGCAGTTCTTC.

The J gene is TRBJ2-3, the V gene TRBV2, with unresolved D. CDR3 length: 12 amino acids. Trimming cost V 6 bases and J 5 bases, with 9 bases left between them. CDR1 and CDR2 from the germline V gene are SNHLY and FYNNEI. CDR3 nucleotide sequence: TGTGCCAGCAGGCCGGAAGGAGATACGCAGTATTTT. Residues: CASRPEGDTQYF. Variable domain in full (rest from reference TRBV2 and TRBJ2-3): EPEVTQTPSHQVTQMGQEVILRCVPISNHLYFYWYRQILGQKVEFLVSFYNNEISEKSEIFDDQFSVERPDGSNFTLKIRSTKLEDSAMYFCASRPEGDTQYFGPGTRLTVL.

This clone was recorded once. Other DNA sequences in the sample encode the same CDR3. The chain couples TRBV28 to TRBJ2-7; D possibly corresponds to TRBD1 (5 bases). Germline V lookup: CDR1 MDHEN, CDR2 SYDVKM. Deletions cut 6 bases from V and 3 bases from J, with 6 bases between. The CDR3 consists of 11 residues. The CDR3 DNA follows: TGTGCCAGCAGCGACAGCTACGAGCAGTACTTC. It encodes CASSDSYEQYF.

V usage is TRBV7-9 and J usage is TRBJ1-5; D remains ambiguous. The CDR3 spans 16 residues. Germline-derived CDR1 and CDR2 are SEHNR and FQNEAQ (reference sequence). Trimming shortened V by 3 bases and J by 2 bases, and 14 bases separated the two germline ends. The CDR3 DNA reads TGTGCCAGCAGCTTCTCCGGTGAAAGTGGCAATCAGCCCCAGCATTTT. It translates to CASSFSGESGNQPQHF.

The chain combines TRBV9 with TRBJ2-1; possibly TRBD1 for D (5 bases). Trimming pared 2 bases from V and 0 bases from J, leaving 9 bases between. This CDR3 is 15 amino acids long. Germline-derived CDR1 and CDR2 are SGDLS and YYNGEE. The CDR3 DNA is TGTGCCAGCAGCGTCGGTCAGGGCTCCTACAATGAGCAGTTCTTC. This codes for CASSVGQGSYNEQFF. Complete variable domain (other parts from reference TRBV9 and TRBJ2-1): DSGVTQTPKHLITATGQRVTLRCSPRSGDLSVYWYQQSLDQGLQFLIQYYNGEERAKGNILERFSAQQFPDLHSELNLSSLELGDSALYFCASSVGQGSYNEQFFGPGTRLTVL.

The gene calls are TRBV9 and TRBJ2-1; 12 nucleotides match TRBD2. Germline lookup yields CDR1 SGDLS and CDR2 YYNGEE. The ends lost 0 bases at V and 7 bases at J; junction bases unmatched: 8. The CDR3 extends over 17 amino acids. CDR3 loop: CASSVVSSGRARNEQFF. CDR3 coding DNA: TGTGCCAGCAGCGTAGTCTCTAGCGGGAGGGCCAGGAATGAGCAGTTCTTC.

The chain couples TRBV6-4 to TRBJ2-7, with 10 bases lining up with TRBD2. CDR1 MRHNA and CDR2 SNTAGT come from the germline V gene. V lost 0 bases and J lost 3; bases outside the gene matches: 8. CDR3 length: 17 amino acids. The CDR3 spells CASSDSASGSRGYEQYF. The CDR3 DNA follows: TGTGCCAGCAGTGACTCGGCTAGCGGGAGTCGGGGCTACGAGCAGTACTTC.

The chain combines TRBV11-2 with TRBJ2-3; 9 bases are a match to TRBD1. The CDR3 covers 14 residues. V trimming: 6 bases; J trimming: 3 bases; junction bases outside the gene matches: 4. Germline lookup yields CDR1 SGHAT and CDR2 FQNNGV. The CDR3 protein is CASRRDRETDTQYF. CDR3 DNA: TGTGCCAGCAGACGGGACAGGGAGACAGATACGCAGTATTTT.

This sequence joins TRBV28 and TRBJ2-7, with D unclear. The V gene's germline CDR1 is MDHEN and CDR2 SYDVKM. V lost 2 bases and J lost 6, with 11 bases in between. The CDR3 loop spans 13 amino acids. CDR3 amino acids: CASSLSQLGEQYF. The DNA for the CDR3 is TGTGCCAGCAGTTTAAGTCAGCTGGGCGAGCAGTACTTC.

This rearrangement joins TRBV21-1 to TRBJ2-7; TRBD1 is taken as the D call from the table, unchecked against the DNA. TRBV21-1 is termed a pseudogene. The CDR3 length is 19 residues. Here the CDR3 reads CASSTRAQAQIAKIYEQYF. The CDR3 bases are TGTGCCAGCAGCACCCGCGCTCAGGCACAAATCGCGAAAATCTACGAGCAGTACTTC.

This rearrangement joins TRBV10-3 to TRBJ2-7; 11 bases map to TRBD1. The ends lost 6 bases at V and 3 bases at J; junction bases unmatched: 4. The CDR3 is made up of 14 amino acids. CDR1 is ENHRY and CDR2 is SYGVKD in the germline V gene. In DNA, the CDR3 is TGTGCCATCAGCCCGGGACAGGGGGACTACGAGCAGTACTTC. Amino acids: CAISPGQGDYEQYF.

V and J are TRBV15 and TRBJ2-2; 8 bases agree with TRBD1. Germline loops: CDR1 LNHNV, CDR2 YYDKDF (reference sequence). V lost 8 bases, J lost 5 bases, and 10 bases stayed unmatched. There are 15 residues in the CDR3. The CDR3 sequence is CATGEIRQGTGELFF. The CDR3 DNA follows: TGTGCCACCGGGGAAATACGACAGGGGACCGGGGAGCTGTTTTTT.

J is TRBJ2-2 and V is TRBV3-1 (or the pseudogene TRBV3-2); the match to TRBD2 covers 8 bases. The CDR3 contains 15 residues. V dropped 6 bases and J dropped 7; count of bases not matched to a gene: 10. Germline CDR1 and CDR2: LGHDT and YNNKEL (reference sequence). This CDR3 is CASSAVAGLGGELFF. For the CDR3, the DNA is TGTGCCAGCAGTGCGGTAGCGGGACTGGGCGGGGAGCTGTTTTTT.